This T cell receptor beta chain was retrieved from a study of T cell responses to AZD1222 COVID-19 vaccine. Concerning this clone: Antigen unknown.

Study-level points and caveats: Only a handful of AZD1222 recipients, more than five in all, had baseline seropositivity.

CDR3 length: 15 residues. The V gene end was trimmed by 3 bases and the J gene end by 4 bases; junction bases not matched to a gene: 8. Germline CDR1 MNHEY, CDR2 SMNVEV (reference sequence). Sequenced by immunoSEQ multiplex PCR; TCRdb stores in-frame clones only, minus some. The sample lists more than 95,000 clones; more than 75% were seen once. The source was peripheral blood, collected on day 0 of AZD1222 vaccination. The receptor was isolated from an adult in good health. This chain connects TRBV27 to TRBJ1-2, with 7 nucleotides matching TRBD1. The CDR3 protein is CASSLGQYPSYGYTF. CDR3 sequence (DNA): TGTGCCAGCAGTTTGGGACAGTATCCAAGCTATGGCTACACCTTC.